One and the same sample provided the 6 T cell receptor beta chains below, sequenced in a study of primary melanoma T cells and metastatic recurrence (dated by TCRdb to about 2020). Libraries were constructed by the immunoSEQ multiplex PCR assay. In its TCRdb copy, this immuneACCESS table keeps in-frame sequences only and misses some clones. Where compared with another copy, unresolved V genes explain less than half of these, and the others have no known cause. The sample table contains about 1,500 clones; only one count was recorded for around 80% of them. The ten largest clones take up roughly 35% of the sample. The source material was melanoma tumor tissue. The receptors originated from a human donor with melanoma.

This chain uses TRBV1 with TRBJ2-5; TRBD2 is taken as the D call from the table, unchecked against the DNA. TRBV1 is a pseudogene locus. This CDR3 has 14 residues. CDR3 sequence: CASSQAPGSETQYF. The CDR3 coding sequence is TGCGCCAGCAGCCAAGCCCCGGGGTCCGAGACCCAGTACTTC.

The CDR3 DNA follows: TGTGCCAGCAGCGAAGGGTCCCGTTTATATGGCTACACCTTC. It encodes CASSEGSRLYGYTF. The chain joins TRBV14 to TRBJ1-2; D gene unclear. CDR3 size: 14 residues. CDR1 is SGHDN and CDR2 is FVKESK in the germline V gene. The V and J ends lost 5 bases and 5 bases respectively, with 15 bases between them.

This clone occurred once. The chain employs TRBV7-7 and TRBJ1-3, with D maybe TRBD1 (5 bases). Germline values: CDR1 SSHAT, CDR2 FNYEAQ (reference sequence). CDR3 length: 14 residues. V lost 5 bases and J lost 1, with 9 bases in between. The CDR3 protein is CASSVPGSGNTIYF. Here the CDR3 DNA reads TGTGCCAGCAGCGTACCAGGGTCTGGAAACACCATATATTTT.

V is TRBV7-1 and J is TRBJ2-3, with 14 nucleotides matching TRBD2. TRBV7-1 falls under the ORF class, with uncertain function. This CDR3 is 18 amino acids long. V shed 5 bases, J shed 0 bases, and the junction held 7 bases outside the gene matches. The CDR3 DNA reads as TGTGCCAGCAGCGGCCAGGGACTAGCGGGGGTTAGCACAGATACGCAGTATTTT. Translating gives CASSGQGLAGVSTDTQYF.

This clone was picked up a small number of times. The V gene is TRBV6-8, the J gene TRBJ1-1; maybe TRBD1 (5 bases). Between the trimmed V and J ends, which lost 9 bases and 0 bases, there was a span of 11 bases. In germline, CDR1 is MNHGY, CDR2 SAAAGT. The CDR3 has 13 amino acids. Written as DNA, the CDR3 is TGTGCCAGTGACAGCCTGATGAACACTGAAGCTTTCTTT. It yields the protein CASDSLMNTEAFF.

The V call is TRBV19, the J call TRBJ2-1; 8 nucleotides line up with TRBD1. CDR3 length equals 15 residues. Trimming took 3 bases from V and 7 from J; bases not matched to a gene: 8. Germline CDR1 LNHDA, CDR2 SQIVND (reference sequence). CDR3 sequence (DNA): TGTGCCAGTAGTATTACCAGGGGGCGGAGGAATGAGCAGTTCTTC. This gives the protein CASSITRGRRNEQFF.